The 7 T cell receptor beta chains given below trace back to one sample, sequenced in a study of T cell responses to AZD1222 COVID-19 vaccine. Using immunoSEQ multiplex PCR, the repertoire was profiled, and TCRdb retains in-frame clones only, with some absent. The sample yields some 150,000 clones, approximately 91% seen once. The material was peripheral blood, obtained 28 days after the second dose of the MenACWY control vaccine. The source is an adult who received the MenACWY meningococcal vaccine as a control.

The chain is built from TRBV7-9 and TRBJ2-5; D may be TRBD2 (5 bases). Germline V gene data show CDR1 as SEHNR and CDR2 as FQNEAQ (reference sequence). Trimming stripped 0 bases from V and 9 bases from J, with 14 bases between. The CDR3 totals 14 residues. DNA of the CDR3: TGTGCCAGCAGCTTAGCAGGAGGCAAACTGGCCCAGTACTTC. It is translated as CASSLAGGKLAQYF.

The chain joins TRBV30 to TRBJ2-5, with D uncertain. This CDR3 has 11 amino acids. The germline CDR1 and CDR2 sequences are GTSNPN and SVGIG (reference sequence). V was cut by 0 bases and J by 5 bases, with 4 bases left in between. For the CDR3, the DNA is TGTGCCTGGAGTGTTTGGGAGACCCAGTACTTC. Its translation is CAWSVWETQYF.

V and J are TRBV9 and TRBJ2-7; no clear D gene. This CDR3 comprises 14 residues. V lost 3 bases to trimming and J lost 4 bases, with 14 bases between them. Looked up from germline, CDR1 is SGDLS and CDR2 is YYNGEE. The CDR3 region is CASSGTPAGYEQYF. DNA for the CDR3: TGTGCCAGCAGCGGGACCCCCGCTGGGTACGAGCAGTACTTC.

The chain is built from TRBV14 and TRBJ2-7; 7 bases agree with TRBD1. The V gene's germline CDR1 is SGHDN and CDR2 FVKESK. There are 14 residues in the CDR3. V shed 4 bases, J shed 6 bases, and the junction held 9 bases outside the gene matches. The chain's CDR3 is CASSPRDRRPEQYF. CDR3 in DNA: TGTGCCAGCAGCCCCCGGGACAGAAGGCCCGAGCAGTACTTC.

CDR3 region: CASSLDGGNSPLHF. In nucleotides, the CDR3 is TGCGCCAGCAGCTTGGATGGAGGGAATTCACCCCTCCACTTT. V and J are TRBV5-1 and TRBJ1-6; no firm D call. Germline V CDR1 and CDR2: SGHRS, YFSETQ. The V and J ends lost 0 bases and 7 bases respectively, with 8 bases between them. The CDR3 loop spans 14 amino acids.

The count of this clone is one. The rearrangement uses TRBV6-2 or TRBV6-3 and TRBJ1-2; D not certain. The V and J ends lost 2 bases and 7 bases respectively, with 8 bases between them. The length of the CDR3 is 12 residues. Germline CDR1 reads MNHEY; CDR2 reads SVGEGT. CDR3 sequence (DNA): TGTGCCAGCAGTTACGTAGCTCTTGGCTACACCTTC. Its translation is CASSYVALGYTF.

This rearrangement joins TRBV6-2 or TRBV6-3 to TRBJ1-6; no clear D. This CDR3 is built from 16 residues. Trimming shortened V by 2 bases and J by 10 bases, and 18 bases separated the two germline ends. Per the germline V gene, CDR1 is MNHEY and CDR2 is SVGEGT. The CDR3 region is CASSYRNPEPGSPLHF. DNA for the CDR3: TGTGCCAGCAGTTACAGGAACCCCGAGCCGGGGTCACCCCTCCACTTT.